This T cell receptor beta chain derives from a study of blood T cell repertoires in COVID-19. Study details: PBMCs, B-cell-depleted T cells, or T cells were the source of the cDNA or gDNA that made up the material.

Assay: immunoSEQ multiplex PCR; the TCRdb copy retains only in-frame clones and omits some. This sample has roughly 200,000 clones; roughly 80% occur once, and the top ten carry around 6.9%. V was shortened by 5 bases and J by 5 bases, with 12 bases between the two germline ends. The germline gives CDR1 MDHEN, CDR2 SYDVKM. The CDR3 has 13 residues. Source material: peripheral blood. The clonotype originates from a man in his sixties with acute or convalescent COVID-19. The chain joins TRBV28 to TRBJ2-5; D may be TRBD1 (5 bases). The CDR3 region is CASSPRGWETQYF. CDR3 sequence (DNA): TGTGCCAGCAGTCCAAGGGGTTGGGAGACCCAGTACTTC.